This TCR beta chain appears in the sequencing data of a study of blood T cell repertoires in COVID-19. At the level of the study: Acute-phase and convalescent COVID-19 samples originated in the United States, Italy and Spain. In each case, the material was cDNA or gDNA derived from T cells, B-cell-depleted T cells, or PBMCs.

Trimming took 3 bases from V and 10 from J; bases not matched to a gene: 9. CDR1 SGHRS and CDR2 YFSETQ come from the germline V gene. The CDR3 extends over 14 amino acids. As processed by the authors: Cell counts per sample came from amplifying reference gene primers. Sequenced by immunoSEQ multiplex PCR; TCRdb stores in-frame clones only, minus some. From that table come the V and J calls and clone size; the DNA was used to work out D and trimming. The table includes 90,000 to 120,000 clones, about 79% detected once. This chain connects TRBV5-1 to TRBJ1-1, with 10 positions matching TRBD1. The sample taken for sequencing was peripheral blood. The sequence derives from a woman older than 75 with active or convalescent COVID-19. As DNA, the CDR3 is TGCGCCAGCAGCTCACAGGGACAGGGGCAACGAGCTTTCTTT. It encodes CASSSQGQGQRAFF.